This T cell receptor beta chain was recovered during a study of blood T cell repertoires in COVID-19. For the study at large: T cells, B-cell-depleted T cells, or PBMCs provided the cDNA or gDNA that served as material.

The V end lost 0 bases, the J end lost 7 bases, and 12 bases lay between the germline ends. The CDR3 totals 15 residues. Germline V CDR1 and CDR2: MGHRA, YSYEKL. Participant-reported clinical history was the basis for cohort assignment. Some clones are missing from TCRdb's copy, which holds only in-frame ones; the method was immunoSEQ multiplex PCR. The data hold some 340,000 clones, with roughly 90% observed a single time. Material: PBMCs or T cells enriched from blood (not recorded which). The sequence was collected from a woman aged 30 to 39 who had been exposed to COVID-19. The rearrangement links TRBV4-1 to TRBJ2-2; D might be TRBD1 (7 bases). The CDR3 region is CASSQDRGAIGELFF. The CDR3 DNA reads TGCGCCAGCAGCCAAGACAGGGGGGCAATCGGGGAGCTGTTTTTT.